Sequencing of this T cell receptor beta chain was carried out in a study of T-cell memory formation after mild COVID-19 (dated by TCRdb to about 2021). Study-wide context: TCR sequence clusters from the two donors were largely donor specific. Longitudinal TCRalpha and TCRbeta repertoire sequencing tracked T-cell clones expanding and contracting after mild COVID-19 in a couple of donors. The cohort was made up of two young adult volunteers, one female and one male, who were previously healthy. Paper-wide results and their limitations: From day 15 to 85, contracting clones showed balanced CD4/CD8 phenotypes, whereas a second wave of clones that expanded from day 15 to 37 leaned towards CD4+. The second-wave clones that peaked on day 37 were not confirmed to be SARS-CoV-2 specific. The study covered only a couple of mild cases, and larger cohorts including severe cases with pre-infection samples were considered necessary. Contracting CD4+ clones were located mainly in the CM and EM memory subsets, whereas CD8+ clones were found to be enriched in EMRA. Some responding clones were detected in pre-infection memory, suggesting pre-existing cross-reactive memory T cells joined the SARS-CoV-2 response.

Data came from an Illumina NovaSeq 6000. TCRalpha and TCRbeta cDNA libraries were constructed by 5'RACE with constant-segment primers, with sample barcodes and unique molecular identifiers being introduced. Trizol reagent was used to extract RNA from every sample. Amplification of the libraries took two PCR steps, and the second step added a second sample barcode plus Illumina TruSeq adapters. Sequencing of libraries was performed on an Illumina NovaSeq with 2 x 150 bp paired-end reads. The paper's data handling went like this. With migec v1.2.7, reads were demultiplexed and then collapsed into UMI-guided consensus sequences. Using mixcr v2.1.11, the UMI consensuses were aligned to TRA and TRB V and J templates and assembled into clonotypes. A clonotype was counted as expanded or contracted only if both edgeR and NoisET called the change significant, with noise models trained on biological replicates. edgeR calls used a false discovery rate-adjusted p below 0.01 and a log2 fold-change threshold of 1. PCA with hierarchical clustering of max-normalized trajectories of the 1000 most abundant clonotypes was used as exploratory dynamics analysis. Separately sequenced CD4+ and CD8+ repertoires were used to assign the CD4 or CD8 phenotype of responding clones. TCRdb redid the processing of the public reads, applying fastp at Q25 and MiXCR, and retained in-frame beta chains. Each CDR3 protein appears once, grouped with its most common genes and DNA. The authors' filters were not applied to this entry. Recorded for this sample are about half a million distinct CDR3 sequences; about 18% of them occurred a single time. The ten biggest clones cover around 12% of the sample.

Here V drops 3 bases and J drops 5 bases, and the junction holds 5 bases not matched to any gene. The CDR3 holds 15 amino acids from the cysteine to the phenylalanine. The read is trimmed to its CDR3 DNA, 45 bases read in frame from base 1. The germline V gene encodes CDR1 MGHRA and CDR2 YSYEKL. On this clonotype: Its antigen is still unknown. No quality values exist for individual bases; no much larger clone is one base distant.

PBMCs were isolated by Ficoll-Paque density gradient centrifugation. The material sequenced was PBMCs or a T cell subset sorted from them (not recorded which). This receptor chain uses TRBV4-1 and TRBJ2-4, with TRBD1 matching 9 junction bases. This TCR was recovered from an adult woman who had mild COVID-19 (a few samples of this study predate the infection). The sample titles of this study are shuffled in the database, so cell type and time point are left out; the donor was told from shared clones. The sequenced DNA: TGCGCCAGCAGCCAGTATGACAGGGGGGAAAACATTCAGTACTTC. Translated, this is CASSQYDRGENIQYF.